These 5 T cell receptor beta chains originate from one sample sequenced in a study of breast tumors, draining lymph nodes, adjacent tissues (dated by TCRdb to about 2016). Lymph node samples came from the axillary draining lymph nodes of breast cancer patients. Receptor amplification or capture employed multiplex PCR. Sequenced using an Illumina HiSeq 2000. In TCRdb, the public reads were trimmed at Q25 with fastp and aligned with MiXCR, with productive beta chains retained. Every CDR3 protein is listed once, alongside the most common genes and DNA of its rows. This sample is represented by about 140,000 distinct CDR3 sequences; 30% to 35% of them were singletons. 2.3% of the sample rests with the top ten. The material sequenced was axillary lymph node tissue. These receptors all come from a female donor with breast cancer. Some clones in this sample may be carry-over from other donors' samples.

At least ten counts were recorded for this clonotype. The junction and the germline gene differ at one end; a read error may be behind it. The chain couples TRBV12-3 or TRBV12-4 to TRBJ1-3, with D hard to call. This CDR3 spans 14 amino acids. For the CDR3, the DNA is TGTGCCGGCAGTTTATCCACCTCTGGAAACACCATATATTTT. Its protein is CAGSLSTSGNTIYF.

The J gene is TRBJ2-7, the V gene TRBV19; D may be TRBD1 (6 bases). This CDR3 region has 14 residues. Trimming removed 6 bases at V and 1 base at J, with 13 bases between. Germline V gene lookup returns CDR1 LNHDA and CDR2 SQIVND (reference sequence). The CDR3 DNA sequence: TGTGCCAGTAGACAATTTACAGGGTCCTACGAGCAGTACTTC. Protein sequence: CASRQFTGSYEQYF.

This clonotype was detected ten times or more. The J gene is TRBJ2-5, the V gene TRBV24-1; D unclear. V lost 4 bases, J lost 2 bases, and 16 bases lay in between. Germline-derived CDR1 and CDR2 are KGHDR and SFDVKD. The CDR3 has 16 amino acids. The CDR3 DNA follows: TGTGCCACCAGTGACTCGTTAGGGATCGAGCAAGAGACCCAGTACTTC. Protein sequence: CATSDSLGIEQETQYF.

The chain uses TRBV5-1 and TRBJ1-4, with D perhaps TRBD1 (6 bases). Germline lookup yields CDR1 SGHRS and CDR2 YFSETQ. Trimming stripped 0 bases from V and 8 bases from J, with 11 bases between. The CDR3 loop spans 14 amino acids. In DNA form, the CDR3 reads TGCGCCAGCAGCTTGGTACAGGGTAGGGAAAAACTGTTTTTT. The encoded protein is CASSLVQGREKLFF.

To note about this clonotype: A much larger clone differs by one base, so this may be a read error. The CDR3 DNA is TGTGCCAGCAGCTTGCCACCTACCTATGGCTACACCTTC. Translated: CASSLPPTYGYTF. This chain connects TRBV5-4 to TRBJ1-2; D call uncertain. CDR3 size: 13 residues. Trimming removed 1 base from V and 4 bases from J, with 8 bases in between. Germline loops: CDR1 SGHNT, CDR2 YYREEE (reference sequence).